This T cell receptor beta chain was sequenced in a study of T cells after yellow fever vaccination. This clonotype was seen a handful of times. Looked up from germline, CDR1 is SEHNR and CDR2 is FQNEAQ (reference sequence). The CDR3 extends over 17 amino acids. Trimming at V came to 5 bases and at J to 0 bases, leaving 9 bases not matched to a gene. Universal primer sites and UMIs were introduced during 5'RACE template-switching synthesis of TCR cDNA. TCRdb re-derived calls from the 5' RACE reads in MiXCR, one entry per CDR3 protein. The table has around 530,000 distinct CDR3 sequences, about a sixth seen once.

Sample: PBMCs, taken about 5 days after the first yellow fever vaccination. V and J are TRBV7-9 and TRBJ1-2; 10 bases agree with TRBD1. This receptor was obtained from a man aged 18 to 30 who received the YFV17D yellow fever vaccine. The CDR3 is CASSPKGQGRANYGYTF. The CDR3 DNA reads TGTGCCAGCAGCCCCAAGGGACAGGGGAGAGCTAACTATGGCTACACCTTC.